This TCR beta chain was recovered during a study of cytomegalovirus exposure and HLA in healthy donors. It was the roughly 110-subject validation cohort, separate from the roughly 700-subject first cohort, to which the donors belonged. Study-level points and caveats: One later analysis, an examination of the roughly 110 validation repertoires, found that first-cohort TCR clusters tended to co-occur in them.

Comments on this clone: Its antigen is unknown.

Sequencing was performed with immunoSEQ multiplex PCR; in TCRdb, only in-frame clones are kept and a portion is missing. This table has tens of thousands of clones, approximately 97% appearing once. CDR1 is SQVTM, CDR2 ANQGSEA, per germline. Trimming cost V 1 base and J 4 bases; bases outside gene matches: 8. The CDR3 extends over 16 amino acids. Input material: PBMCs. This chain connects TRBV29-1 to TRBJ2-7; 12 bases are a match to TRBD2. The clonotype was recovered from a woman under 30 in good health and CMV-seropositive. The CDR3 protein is CSVEGTLAGGEYEQYF. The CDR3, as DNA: TGCAGCGTTGAAGGAACCCTAGCGGGAGGGGAATACGAGCAGTACTTC.